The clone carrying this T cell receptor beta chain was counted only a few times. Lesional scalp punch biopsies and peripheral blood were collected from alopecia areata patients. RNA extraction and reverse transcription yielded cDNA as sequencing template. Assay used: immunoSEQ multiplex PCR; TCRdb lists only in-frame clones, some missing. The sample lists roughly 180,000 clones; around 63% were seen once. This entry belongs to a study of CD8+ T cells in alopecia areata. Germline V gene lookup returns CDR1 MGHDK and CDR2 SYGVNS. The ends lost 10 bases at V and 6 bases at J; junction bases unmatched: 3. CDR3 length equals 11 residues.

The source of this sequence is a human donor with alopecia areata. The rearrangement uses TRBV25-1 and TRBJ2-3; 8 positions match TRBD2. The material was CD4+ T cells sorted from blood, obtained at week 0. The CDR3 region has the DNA TGTGCCACAAGCGGGGGTGATACGCAGTATTTT. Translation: CATSGGDTQYF. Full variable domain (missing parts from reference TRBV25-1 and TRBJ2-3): EADIYQTPRYLVIGTGKKITLECSQTMGHDKMYWYQQDPGMELHLIHYSYGVNSTEKGDLSSESTVSRIRTEHFPLTLESARPSHTSQYLCATSGGDTQYFGPGTRLTVL.